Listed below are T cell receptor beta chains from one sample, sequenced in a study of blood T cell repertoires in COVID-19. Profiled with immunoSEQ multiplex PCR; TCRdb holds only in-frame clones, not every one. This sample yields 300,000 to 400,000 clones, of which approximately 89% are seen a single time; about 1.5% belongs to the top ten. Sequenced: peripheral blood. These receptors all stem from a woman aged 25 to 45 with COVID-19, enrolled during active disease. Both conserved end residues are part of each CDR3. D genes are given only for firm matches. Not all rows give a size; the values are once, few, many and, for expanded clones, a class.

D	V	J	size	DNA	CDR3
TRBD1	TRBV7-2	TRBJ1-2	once	TGTGCCAGCAGCTTCCAGGGGGCGAGGCGTGGCTACACCTTC	CASSFQGARRGYTF
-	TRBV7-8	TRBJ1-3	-	TGTGCCAGCAGCTTAGCATTGAGGAGCATATCTGGAAACACCATATATTTT	CASSLALRSISGNTIYF
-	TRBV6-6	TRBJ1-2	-	TGTGCCAGCAGTTACTTCTCCGCGACAGAAGGCTACACCTTC	CASSYFSATEGYTF
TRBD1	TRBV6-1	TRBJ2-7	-	TGTGCCAGCAGTGATGGGCGGACAGGGACCTACGAGCAGTACTTC	CASSDGRTGTYEQYF
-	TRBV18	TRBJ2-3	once	TGTGCCAGCCGCGGTGGGTTAGACACAGATACGCAGTATTTT	CASRGGLDTDTQYF
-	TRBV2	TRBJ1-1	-	TGTGCCAGCAGTGAAGTAGCAGGGGCCACTGAAGCTTTCTTT	CASSEVAGATEAFF
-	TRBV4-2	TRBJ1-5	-	TGTGCCAGCAGCCAATGGGCCGCCGGGGGACGTCAGCCCCAGCATTTT	CASSQWAAGGRQPQHF
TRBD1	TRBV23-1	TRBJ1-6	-	TGCGCCAGCAGTCGCCGGGACAGGGGGCGCGCAGGGTATTCACCCCTCCACTTT	CASSRRDRGRAGYSPLHF
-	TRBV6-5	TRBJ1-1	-	-	CASTSEPGEAFF
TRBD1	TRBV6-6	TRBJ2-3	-	TGTGCCAGCCTCGACAGGGGGCGCACAGATACGCAGTATTTT	CASLDRGRTDTQYF
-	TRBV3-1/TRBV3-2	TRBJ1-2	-	TGTGCCAGCAGCCACTCCGGACAGATCCCTAACTATGGCTACACCTTC	CASSHSGQIPNYGYTF
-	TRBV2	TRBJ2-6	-	TGTGCCAGCAGTGCGTTATCTGGGGCCAACGTCCTGACTTTC	CASSALSGANVLTF
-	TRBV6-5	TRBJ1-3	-	TGTGCCAGCAGTTACTCCCCCAGGACTGGAAACACCATATATTTT	CASSYSPRTGNTIYF